Listed below are T cell receptor beta chains from one sample, sequenced in a study of Ad26.COV2.S vaccination and SARS-CoV-2 variants. The data were produced by immunoSEQ multiplex PCR, yet TCRdb's version contains in-frame clones alone and is incomplete. The sample consists of hundreds of thousands of clones, roughly 84% of them appearing once. This sample comprised peripheral blood, obtained in a trial of Ad26.COV2.S vaccine versus placebo. Source of these receptors: a person between 18 and 65 years old who received the Ad26.COV2.S COVID-19 vaccine or a placebo. Both conserved end residues are part of each CDR3. The order of the fields is D gene, V gene, J gene, clone size, CDR3 DNA, CDR3 protein. A D gene is named only where the DNA matches it firmly. Only some rows state a clone size, as once, few, many or a class for expanded clones.

TRBD1,TRBV30,TRBJ1-2,.,TGTGCCTGGGCTTACCAGGGGGGAGGCTACACCTTC,CAWAYQGGGYTF
TRBD2,TRBV25-1,TRBJ2-7,once,TGTGCCAGCAGTGACTCAAGGGGACTAGGATTGGCCTACGAGCAGTACTTC,CASSDSRGLGLAYEQYF
.,TRBV29-1,TRBJ1-4,.,TGCAGCGTTCAAGGAGATGAAAAACTGTTTTTT,CSVQGDEKLFF
.,TRBV7-9,TRBJ1-1,.,TGTGCCAGCAGCTTGATGAACACTGAAGCTTTCTTT,CASSLMNTEAFF
.,TRBV18,TRBJ2-7,.,TGTGCCAGCTCACCGGCCGGGGGCTACGAGCAGTACTTC,CASSPAGGYEQYF
.,TRBV2,TRBJ1-2,.,TGTGCCAGCAGTCAGGGTAACTATGGCTACACCTTC,CASSQGNYGYTF
.,TRBV5-1,TRBJ1-5,.,TGCGCCAGCAGCTTAACCCAGGGATCCCAGCCCCAGCATTTT,CASSLTQGSQPQHF
.,TRBV9,TRBJ2-7,.,TGTGCCAGCAGCGTAACGGGCAGCTCCTACGAGCAGTACTTC,CASSVTGSSYEQYF
.,TRBV5-8,TRBJ1-5,.,TGTGCCAGCAGCTTGTGGTCAGGGTATGACGGGCCCCAGCATTTT,CASSLWSGYDGPQHF
.,TRBV24-1,TRBJ1-5,.,TGTGCCACCAGTGGGGGGGATAGCAATCAGCCCCAGCATTTT,CATSGGDSNQPQHF
TRBD1,TRBV2,TRBJ1-2,once,TGTGCCAGCAGTGTTGGACAGGGGGGCTATGGCTACACCTTC,CASSVGQGGYGYTF
TRBD1,TRBV7-9,TRBJ2-1,.,TGTGCCAGCAGCTTAGGTGAGACAGGGGTCAATGAGCAGTTCTTC,CASSLGETGVNEQFF
TRBD1,TRBV5-1,TRBJ2-7,.,TGCGCCAGCAGCACGGACAGGGTTCCCTACGAGCAGTACTTC,CASSTDRVPYEQYF
.,TRBV14,TRBJ2-2,.,TGTGCCAGCAGCCTTCCGAGGGGGGGCCCTGGCACCGGGGAGCTGTTTTTT,CASSLPRGGPGTGELFF
.,TRBV7-2,TRBJ1-2,.,TGTGCCAGCAGCTTAGAGATGGCAAACTATGGCTACACCTTC,CASSLEMANYGYTF
.,TRBV5-1,TRBJ2-1,.,TGCGCCAGCAGCCCCGTTTCCCAGGGGTACAATGAGCAGTTCTTC,CASSPVSQGYNEQFF
.,TRBV19,TRBJ1-2,.,TGTGCCAGTAGTATAGGAGGCAGGGGAAACTATGGCTACACCTTC,CASSIGGRGNYGYTF
.,TRBV7-2,TRBJ2-4,.,TGTGCCAGCAGCTTAGAGGCAGGGCCTCCAAAAAACATTCAGTACTTC,CASSLEAGPPKNIQYF
.,TRBV27,TRBJ1-1,.,TGTGCCAGCAGTGCCGACAGCAACTTGGGCACTGAAGCTTTCTTT,CASSADSNLGTEAFF
.,TRBV3-1/TRBV3-2,TRBJ1-1,.,TGTGCCAGCAGCCAAGATTTTACTGAAGCTTTCTTT,CASSQDFTEAFF
.,TRBV3-1/TRBV3-2,TRBJ1-3,.,TGTGCCAGCAGCCCCAACTTTATCGCGGGCGGAAACACCATATATTTT,CASSPNFIAGGNTIYF
.,TRBV11-3,TRBJ2-1,.,TGTGCCAGCTCCGGGGGAAGCTCCTACAATGAGCAGTTCTTC,CASSGGSSYNEQFF
.,TRBV7-8,TRBJ1-6,.,TGTGCCAGCAGCACTACGGGGGCTCATAATTCACCCCTCCACTTT,CASSTTGAHNSPLHF
TRBD1,TRBV29-1,TRBJ1-1,.,TGCAGCTTCTACAGGGGGCTGGAAACTGAAGCTTTCTTT,CSFYRGLETEAFF
.,TRBV29-1,TRBJ2-5,few,TGCAGCGGCAGGGAAAGGGTCGAGACCCAGTACTTC,CSGRERVETQYF
.,TRBV27,TRBJ1-2,.,TGTGCCAGCAGTCGCACGAATCTAGCGGAGTATGGCTACACCTTC,CASSRTNLAEYGYTF
.,TRBV10-3,TRBJ1-1,.,TGTGCCATCAGTGAGGCGGACACTGAAGCTTTCTTT,CAISEADTEAFF
.,TRBV7-9,TRBJ1-1,.,TGTGCCAGCAGCGAAATCGTGGGGACTGAAGCTTTCTTT,CASSEIVGTEAFF
TRBD1,TRBV5-6,TRBJ2-1,once,TGTGCCAGCAGCCCTTTACAGGGGGCGGGCAATGAGCAGTTCTTC,CASSPLQGAGNEQFF
.,TRBV5-6,TRBJ1-1,.,TGTGCCAGCAGCGACAGGCGGGAAACTGAAGCTTTCTTT,CASSDRRETEAFF
TRBD1,TRBV6-5,TRBJ1-3,.,TGTGCCAGCAGTCGGACAGGGCTTGGAAACACCATATATTTT,CASSRTGLGNTIYF
.,TRBV11-2,TRBJ2-4,.,TGTGCCAGCAGCTTAGCCGGCCTAGCCAAAAACATTCAGTACTTC,CASSLAGLAKNIQYF
.,TRBV6-1,TRBJ1-5,.,TGTGCCAGCAGTGAAAGGGCCTTCGGTAGCAATCAGCCCCAGCATTTT,CASSERAFGSNQPQHF
.,TRBV30,TRBJ1-6,.,TGTGCCTGGAGTAGGGACATGAGCTCCTATAATTCACCCCTCCACTTT,CAWSRDMSSYNSPLHF
TRBD2,TRBV3-1/TRBV3-2,TRBJ2-1,.,TGTGCCAGCAGCCAATTCGCGGGGGGTTACAATGAGCAGTTCTTC,CASSQFAGGYNEQFF
TRBD1,TRBV18,TRBJ1-4,once,TGTGCCAGCTCACCTGACGGGACAGGGGAGGAAAAACTGTTTTTT,CASSPDGTGEEKLFF
.,TRBV4-2,TRBJ1-2,.,TGTGCCAGCAGCCTTTCCGGGACGGACTATGGCTACACCTTC,CASSLSGTDYGYTF
.,TRBV7-9,TRBJ2-5,.,TGTGCCAGCAGCTCTGTAGTGGGCGGGGGCGAGACCCAGTACTTC,CASSSVVGGGETQYF
TRBD1,TRBV6-4,TRBJ2-1,.,TGTGCCAGCAGTGTGGGACAGGGGAACAATGAGCAGTTCTTC,CASSVGQGNNEQFF
TRBD2,TRBV7-9,TRBJ2-3,.,TGTGCCAGCAGCGCAACTAGCGGGTTACTCACAGATACGCAGTATTTT,CASSATSGLLTDTQYF
TRBD1,TRBV27,TRBJ1-4,.,TGTGCCAGCAGTTTATCCGGACAGGCTAATGAAAAACTGTTTTTT,CASSLSGQANEKLFF
.,TRBV15,TRBJ1-1,.,TGTGCCACCAGCGCACCCCAGGTTGAGTACACTGAAGCTTTCTTT,CATSAPQVEYTEAFF
.,TRBV7-9,TRBJ2-3,.,TGTGCCAGCAGCTTAGAACGAATCACAGATACGCAGTATTTT,CASSLERITDTQYF